Below, one T cell receptor beta chain is given with its context. What it recognizes is unknown. Researchers made TCR cDNA using 5'RACE template switching, and this step added a universal primer site and UMIs. TCRdb reprocessed the 5' RACE reads with MiXCR, giving one entry per CDR3 protein. The sample contains under 700,000 distinct CDR3 sequences, roughly 17% of which appear only once. The entry originates in a study of T cells after yellow fever vaccination. Whole-study findings and limits: Post-booster reappearance was seen for most primary-vaccination clones (roughly 97% CD4, roughly 86% CD8).

Trimming stripped 1 base from V and 3 bases from J, with 12 bases between. This CDR3 has 15 amino acids. From germline, CDR1 is SGHDN and CDR2 FVKESK. V and J are TRBV14 and TRBJ1-1; tentatively, D is TRBD1 (6 bases). This sequence originates from a man aged 18 to 30 who received the YFV17D yellow fever vaccine. The sample in question was PBMCs, obtained 4 to 5 days after the first yellow fever vaccination. The chain's CDR3 is CASSQGRRGDTEAFF. CDR3 in DNA: TGTGCCAGCAGCCAAGGGCGAAGGGGGGACACTGAAGCTTTCTTT.